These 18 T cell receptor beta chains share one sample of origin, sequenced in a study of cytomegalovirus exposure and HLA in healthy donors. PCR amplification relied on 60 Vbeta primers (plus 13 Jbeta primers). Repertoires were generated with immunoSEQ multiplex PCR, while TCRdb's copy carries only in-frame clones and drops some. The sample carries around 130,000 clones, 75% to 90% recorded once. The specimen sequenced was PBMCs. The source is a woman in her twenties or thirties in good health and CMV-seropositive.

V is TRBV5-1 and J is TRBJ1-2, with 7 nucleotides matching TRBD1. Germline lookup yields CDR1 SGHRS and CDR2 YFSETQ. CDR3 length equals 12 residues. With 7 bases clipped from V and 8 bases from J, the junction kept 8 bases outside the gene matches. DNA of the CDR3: TGCGCCAGCCAGGGGGACCTTGGGGGCTACACCTTC. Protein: CASQGDLGGYTF.

CDR3 nucleotide sequence: TGTGCCAGCGCGGGACAGGCAAACACTGAAGCTTTCTTT. It translates to CASAGQANTEAFF. V is TRBV18 and J is TRBJ1-1; 8 bases agree with TRBD1. This CDR3 contains 13 residues. The V gene end was trimmed by 8 bases and the J gene end by 2 bases; junction bases not matched to a gene: 4. Looked up from germline, CDR1 is KGHSH and CDR2 is LQKENI. The complete variable domain, with remaining parts taken from reference TRBV18 and TRBJ1-1, reads NAGVMQNPRHLVRRRGQEARLRCSPMKGHSHVYWYRQLPEEGLKFMVYLQKENIIDESGMPKERFSAEFPKEGPSILRIQQVVRGDSAAYFCASAGQANTEAFFGQGTRLTVV.

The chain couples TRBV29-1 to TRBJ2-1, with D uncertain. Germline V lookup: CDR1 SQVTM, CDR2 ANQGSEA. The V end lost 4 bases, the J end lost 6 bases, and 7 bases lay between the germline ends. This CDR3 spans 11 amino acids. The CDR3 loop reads CSVAQPNEQFF. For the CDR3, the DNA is TGCAGCGTTGCACAGCCCAATGAGCAGTTCTTC.

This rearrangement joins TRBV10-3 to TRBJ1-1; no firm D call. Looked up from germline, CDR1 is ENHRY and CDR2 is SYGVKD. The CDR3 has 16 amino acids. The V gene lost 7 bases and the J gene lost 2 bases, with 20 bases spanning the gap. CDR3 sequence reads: CAIMDGSRALNTEAFF. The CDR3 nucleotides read TGTGCCATCATGGACGGCTCGAGGGCCCTAAACACTGAAGCTTTCTTT.

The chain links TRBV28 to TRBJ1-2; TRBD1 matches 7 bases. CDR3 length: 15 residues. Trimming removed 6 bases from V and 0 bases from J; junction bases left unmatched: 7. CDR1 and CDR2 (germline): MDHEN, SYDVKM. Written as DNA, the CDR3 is TGTGCCAGCAGCCCGACAGGGTCAGCTAACTATGGCTACACCTTC. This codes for CASSPTGSANYGYTF.

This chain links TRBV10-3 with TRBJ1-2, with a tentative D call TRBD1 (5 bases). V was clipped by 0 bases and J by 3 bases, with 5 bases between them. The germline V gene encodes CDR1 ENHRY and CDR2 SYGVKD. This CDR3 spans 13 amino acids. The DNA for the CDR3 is TGTGCCATCAGTGAGTCAGGGGACTATGGCTACACCTTC. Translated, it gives CAISESGDYGYTF.

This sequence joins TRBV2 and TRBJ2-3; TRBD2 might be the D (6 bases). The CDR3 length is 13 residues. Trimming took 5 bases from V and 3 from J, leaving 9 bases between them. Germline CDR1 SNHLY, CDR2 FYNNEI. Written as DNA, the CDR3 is TGTGCCAGCAGTCTTAGCGGAACAGATACGCAGTATTTT. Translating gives CASSLSGTDTQYF.

The CDR3 reads CASSPLGLGDRNEQFF. DNA of the CDR3: TGTGCCAGCAGTCCCCTGGGACTAGGGGATAGAAATGAGCAGTTCTTC. The genes are TRBV27 and TRBJ2-1; 8 bases agree with TRBD2. Germline V gene data show CDR1 as MNHEY and CDR2 as SMNVEV (reference sequence). J gave up 7 bases and V 5 bases, and 13 bases lay outside the gene matches. CDR3 length: 16 amino acids.

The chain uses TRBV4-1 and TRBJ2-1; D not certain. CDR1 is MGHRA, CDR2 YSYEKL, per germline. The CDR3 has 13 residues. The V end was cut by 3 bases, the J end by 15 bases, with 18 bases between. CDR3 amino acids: CASSQELRSRRFF. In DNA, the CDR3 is TGCGCCAGCAGCCAGGAGTTAAGGTCGCGACGGTTCTTC.

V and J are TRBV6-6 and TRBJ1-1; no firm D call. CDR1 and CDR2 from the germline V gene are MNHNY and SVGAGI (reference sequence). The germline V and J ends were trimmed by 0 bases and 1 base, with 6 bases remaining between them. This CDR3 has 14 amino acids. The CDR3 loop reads CASSYSPGNTEAFF. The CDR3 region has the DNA TGTGCCAGCAGTTACTCGCCGGGGAACACTGAAGCTTTCTTT.

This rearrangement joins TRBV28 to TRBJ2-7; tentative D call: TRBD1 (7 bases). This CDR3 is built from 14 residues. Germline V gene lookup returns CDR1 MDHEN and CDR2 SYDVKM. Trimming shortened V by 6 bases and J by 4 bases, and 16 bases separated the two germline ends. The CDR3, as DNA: TGTGCCAGCAGCGCGGGACAGCTAGTTTACGAGCAGTACTTC. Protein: CASSAGQLVYEQYF.

CDR3 residues: CASSVGTSYGYTF. CDR3 DNA sequence: TGTGCCAGCAGTGTAGGGACTAGCTATGGCTACACCTTC. The rearrangement links TRBV28 to TRBJ1-2; TRBD1 is a possible D gene (5 bases). Germline CDR1 and CDR2: MDHEN and SYDVKM. The V end was cut by 5 bases, the J end by 4 bases, with 11 bases between. The CDR3 has 13 residues.

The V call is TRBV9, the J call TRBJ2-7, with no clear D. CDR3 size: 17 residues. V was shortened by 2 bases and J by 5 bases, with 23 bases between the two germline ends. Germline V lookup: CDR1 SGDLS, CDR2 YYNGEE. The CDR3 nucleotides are TGTGCCAGCAGCGTGTGGCCAGATGAACCTTTTACCCACGAGCAGTACTTC. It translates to CASSVWPDEPFTHEQYF.

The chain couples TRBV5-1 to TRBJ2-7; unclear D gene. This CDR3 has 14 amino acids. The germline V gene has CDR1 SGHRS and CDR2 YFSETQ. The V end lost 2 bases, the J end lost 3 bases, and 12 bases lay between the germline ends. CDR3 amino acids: CASSFTALRYEQYF. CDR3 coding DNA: TGCGCCAGCAGCTTTACAGCCCTTCGCTACGAGCAGTACTTC. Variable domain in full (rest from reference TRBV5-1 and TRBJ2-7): KAGVTQTPRYLIKTRGQQVTLSCSPISGHRSVSWYQQTPGQGLQFLFEYFSETQRNKGNFPGRFSGRQFSNSRSEMNVSTLELGDSALYLCASSFTALRYEQYFGPGTRLTVT.

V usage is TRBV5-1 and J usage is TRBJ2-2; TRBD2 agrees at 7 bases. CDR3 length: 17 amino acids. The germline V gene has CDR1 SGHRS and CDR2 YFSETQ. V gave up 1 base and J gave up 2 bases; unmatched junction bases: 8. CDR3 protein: CASSLFQAGPNTGELFF. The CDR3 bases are TGCGCCAGCAGCTTGTTCCAAGCGGGACCCAACACCGGGGAGCTGTTTTTT.

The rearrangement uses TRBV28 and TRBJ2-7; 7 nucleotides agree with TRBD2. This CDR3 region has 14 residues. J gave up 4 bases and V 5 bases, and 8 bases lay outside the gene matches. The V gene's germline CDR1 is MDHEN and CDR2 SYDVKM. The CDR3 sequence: CASSLQGAGYEQYF. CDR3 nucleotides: TGTGCCAGCAGTCTCCAGGGAGCGGGGTACGAGCAGTACTTC.

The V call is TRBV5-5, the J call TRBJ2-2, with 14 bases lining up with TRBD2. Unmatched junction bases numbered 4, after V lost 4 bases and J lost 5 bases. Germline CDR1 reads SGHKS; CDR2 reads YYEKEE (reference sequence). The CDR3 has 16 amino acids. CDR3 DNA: TGTGCCAGCAGCCTGGGACTAGCGGGGGATACCGGGGAGCTGTTTTTT. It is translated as CASSLGLAGDTGELFF.

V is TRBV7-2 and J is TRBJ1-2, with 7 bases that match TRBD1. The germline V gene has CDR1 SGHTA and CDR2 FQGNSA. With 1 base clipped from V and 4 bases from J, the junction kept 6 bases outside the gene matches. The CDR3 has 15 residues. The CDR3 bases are TGTGCCAGCAGCTTAGTGACGGGACAGAGCTATGGCTACACCTTC. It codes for CASSLVTGQSYGYTF.